These T cell receptor beta chains were read from a single sample in a study of T-cell reconstitution after alpha-beta-depleted transplantation in children. TCRdb recomputed calls from the PCR reads with MiXCR, one row per CDR3 protein. The sample lists around 240,000 distinct CDR3 sequences, about 9.6% occurring once. This specimen was PBMCs from the stem cell graft donor, taken from the stem cell graft. The receptors derive from a human donor who donated a stem cell graft to a child with SCID. Both conserved end residues are part of each CDR3. A D gene is named only where the DNA matches it firmly. Clone size appears in some rows only: once, few, many, or a class for an expanded clone.

clone_size,j_call,v_call,d_call,cdr3_aa,cdr3_nt
many,TRBJ2-3,TRBV20-1,-,CSSIWTLKGTDTQYF,TGCAGTAGTATATGGACGCTCAAGGGGACAGATACGCAGTATTTT
many,TRBJ2-5,TRBV20-1,TRBD2,CSAGPSGGAGETQYF,TGCAGTGCTGGCCCTAGCGGGGGGGCTGGAGAGACCCAGTACTTC
many,TRBJ2-7,TRBV10-2,-,CASRETGRPYEQYF,TGCGCCAGCAGGGAGACAGGGAGGCCCTACGAGCAGTACTTC
many,TRBJ1-4,TRBV6-5,-,CASSYHAGVNEKLFF,TGTGCCAGCAGTTACCATGCAGGGGTTAATGAAAAACTGTTTTTT
many,TRBJ1-2,TRBV18,-,CASSGPTDGYTF,TGTGCCAGCTCGGGCCCGACGGATGGCTACACCTTC
many,TRBJ2-7,TRBV6-1,-,CASSEVGSYEQYF,TGTGCCAGCAGTGAAGTGGGGTCCTACGAGCAGTACTTC
once,TRBJ2-2,TRBV4-1,-,CASSQSGRSGELFF,TGCGCCAGCAGCCAATCGGGGAGGAGCGGGGAGCTGTTTTTT
many,TRBJ1-2,TRBV4-1,TRBD1,CASSQLMGQGYTF,TGCGCCAGCAGCCAACTTATGGGACAGGGCTACACCTTC
many,TRBJ1-2,TRBV24-1,-,CATSDPTYGYTF,TGTGCCACCAGTGATCCGACCTATGGCTACACCTTC
many,TRBJ2-7,TRBV3-1,-,CASSQDDGSYEQYF,TGTGCCAGCAGCCAAGACGATGGCTCCTACGAGCAGTACTTC
many,TRBJ1-1,TRBV5-1,TRBD1,CASNQQGMNTEAFF,TGCGCCAGCAACCAACAGGGGATGAACACTGAAGCTTTCTTT
many,TRBJ1-4,TRBV12-3/TRBV12-4,-,CASSIVGREKLFF,TGTGCCAGCAGCATAGTGGGTCGTGAAAAACTGTTTTTT
many,TRBJ2-7,TRBV10-3,-,CAISVSSLYEQYF,TGTGCCATCAGTGTTTCCAGCCTCTACGAGCAGTACTTC
many,TRBJ2-1,TRBV18,-,CASSPGRYNEQFF,TGTGCCAGCTCACCAGGACGGTACAATGAGCAGTTCTTC
-,TRBJ2-3,TRBV27,TRBD2,CASSVGTSAFLSTDTQYF,TGTGCCAGCAGTGTCGGGACTAGCGCATTCTTAAGCACAGATACGCAGTATTTT
-,TRBJ2-7,TRBV5-1,-,CASRAQVPTYEQYF,TGCGCCAGCAGAGCACAGGTGCCGACCTACGAGCAGTACTTC
many,TRBJ1-4,TRBV5-1,-,CASSLGQNEKLFF,TGCGCCAGCAGCTTGGGGCAGAACGAAAAACTGTTTTTT
few,TRBJ2-6,TRBV6-5,-,CASSWGVGAGANVLTF,TGTGCCAGCAGTTGGGGCGTAGGGGCTGGGGCCAACGTCCTGACTTTC
many,TRBJ2-3,TRBV27,TRBD1,CASSGTAYPTDTQYF,TGTGCCAGCAGCGGGACAGCATACCCCACAGATACGCAGTATTTT
many,TRBJ1-2,TRBV19,-,CASTKTPYNPGYGYTF,TGTGCCAGTACCAAAACCCCTTACAACCCTGGCTATGGCTACACCTTC
many,TRBJ2-1,TRBV20-1,TRBD2,CSASGLAGDSSYNEQFF,TGCAGTGCTAGTGGTCTAGCGGGGGATAGCTCCTACAATGAGCAGTTCTTC
many,TRBJ2-3,TRBV3-1,-,CASSQDRTGTQYF,TGTGCCAGCAGCCAAGATAGGACGGGGACGCAGTATTTT
-,TRBJ2-1,TRBV5-1,-,CASSTPGSYNEQFF,TGCGCCAGCAGCACCCCCGGGTCTTACAATGAGCAGTTCTTC
-,TRBJ1-3,TRBV18,-,CASSPVPGESGNTIYF,TGTGCCAGCTCACCGGTTCCAGGAGAGTCTGGAAACACCATATATTTT
-,TRBJ2-3,TRBV6-2/TRBV6-3,-,CASSYSRGYSTDTQYF,TGTGCCAGCAGTTACTCGAGAGGTTATAGCACAGATACGCAGTATTTT
-,TRBJ2-1,TRBV5-1,-,CASSLEGSGNNEQFF,TGCGCCAGCAGCCTAGAGGGTTCGGGCAACAATGAGCAGTTCTTC
many,TRBJ1-2,TRBV6-5,-,CASSWGPARGYTF,TGTGCCAGCAGTTGGGGACCCGCCAGGGGCTACACCTTC
many,TRBJ2-1,TRBV7-2,-,CASSLNRNNEQFF,TGTGCCAGCAGCTTAAACCGAAACAATGAGCAGTTCTTC
many,TRBJ2-5,TRBV6-5,TRBD2,CASSYSSGADQETQYF,TGTGCCAGCAGTTACTCCAGCGGGGCAGACCAAGAGACCCAGTACTTC
many,TRBJ2-7,TRBV7-8,-,CASSLGGSISYEQYF,TGTGCCAGCAGCTTAGGCGGGTCCATATCCTACGAGCAGTACTTC
many,TRBJ2-3,TRBV18,TRBD1,CASSPGQGESDTQYF,TGTGCCAGCTCACCGGGACAGGGGGAGTCAGATACGCAGTATTTT
many,TRBJ1-5,TRBV20-1,-,CSARAGSYSNQPQHF,TGCAGTGCTAGGGCCGGGTCGTATAGCAATCAGCCCCAGCATTTT
many,TRBJ1-1,TRBV27,TRBD1,CASSPGQGAHTEAFF,TGTGCCAGCAGTCCTGGACAGGGGGCGCACACTGAAGCTTTCTTT
-,TRBJ2-1,TRBV12-3/TRBV12-4,TRBD1,CASRHRGSYNEQFF,TGTGCCAGCAGACACAGGGGATCCTACAATGAGCAGTTCTTC
-,TRBJ2-1,TRBV10-3,-,CAISVKGSDEQFF,TGTGCCATCAGTGTAAAGGGGAGCGATGAGCAGTTCTTC